The TCR beta chain described here comes from a study of blood T cell repertoires in COVID-19 (dated by TCRdb to the early 2020s). For context, the study as a whole: The collaborator samples originated in the United States, Italy and Spain and spanned the acute and convalescent phases of COVID-19. The material from the prospective study consisted of cDNA or gDNA derived from T cells, B-cell-depleted T cells, or PBMCs. Subjects who had been exposed to COVID-19, were actively infected with it, or had recovered from it provided the deeply sampled blood TCRbeta repertoires that made up the dataset. A freely available public database, intended as a resource for researchers studying the immune response to SARS-CoV-2, is where the repertoires were released. The samples were drawn from the first 160 participants of the ongoing ImmuneRACE study and from more than 1,000 subjects provided by 6 global collaborators. Sample metadata almost always included a de-identified subject ID, COVID-19 status, age in years and sex. Where available, HLA class I and class II types were taken from metadata supplied by the sample provider and were not determined by assay-based typing. The paper's findings and limits, for the study overall: The quantity of clinical and demographic metadata differed by source and by participant and was supplied without curation.

About this clone: Its antigen target is currently unknown. Per-nucleotide qualities are absent, and no much larger clonotype sits a single base away.

TCRbeta CDR3 regions were amplified from genomic DNA by means of the immunoSEQ Assay, a bias-controlled multiplex PCR. In the source study's methods: The number of nucleated cells in each sample was estimated from the amplification of reference gene primers within the assay. Sequence reads were collapsed and filtered to measure the absolute abundance of every unique TCRbeta CDR3 rearrangement. For each sample, productive Simpson clonality was calculated as the square root of Simpson's diversity index across productive rearrangements. Held by TCRdb, this immuneACCESS table contains in-frame sequences only and omits some clones. Under half of the omission traces to an unresolved V gene where checked; the cause of the rest is unknown. V, J and clone size are those of that table, while D and trimming were read from the DNA. The sample table lists 150,000 to 180,000 clones, 76% of them with a count of one. The leading ten clones occupy more than 3.5% of the sample.

CDR3 length: 18 amino acids, cysteine to phenylalanine. The entry retains the CDR3 DNA only, 54 bases that are in frame from base 1. The germline V gene (reference sequence) yields MNHEY for CDR1 and SMNVEV for CDR2. The V and J ends are trimmed by 4 bases and 1 base, leaving 20 bases between them. The collaborating institutions used their own protocols to collect whole blood in K2EDTA tubes. For TCRbeta analysis, collaborator samples were shipped as frozen whole blood, as isolated PBMCs, or as DNA extracted from either sample type. The sequence joins TRBV27 to TRBJ2-1; TRBD2 is a weak D gene call, 7 bases matching. The sequence was collected from a woman aged 80 or over with acute or convalescent COVID-19. Input material: peripheral blood. This receptor carries the CDR3 CASSSKGGSTLSYNEQFF. Here is the DNA: TGTGCCAGCAGTTCCAAGGGGGGGAGTACCCTATCCTACAATGAGCAGTTCTTC.